These T cell receptor beta chains were read from a single sample in a study of blood T cell repertoires in COVID-19. The protocol was immunoSEQ multiplex PCR, while the TCRdb copy is restricted to in-frame clones and leaves out a portion. There are roughly 220,000 clones in the sample; 82% occur only once, and roughly 8.2% lies in the top ten. The sample consisted of peripheral blood. These receptors came from an elderly woman with COVID-19, enrolled during active disease. Both conserved end residues are part of each CDR3. Each record gives: CDR3 DNA, CDR3 protein, V gene, J gene, clone size, D gene. D genes are given only for firm matches. Expanded clones are given a class, and other clones once, few, many or no size at all.

DNA: TGTGCCATCGGACAGGGGGCAAGTCAGCCCCAGCATTTT; CDR3: CAIGQGASQPQHF; V: TRBV10-3; J: TRBJ1-5; size: once; D: TRBD1
DNA: TGTGCCAGTATGACAGGGGGCCGGTCTGGAAACACCATATATTTT; CDR3: CASMTGGRSGNTIYF; V: TRBV10-3; J: TRBJ1-3; size: once; D: TRBD1
DNA: TGTGCCAGCAGCTCTGTGGGGGCCCCACAAGAGACCCAGTACTTC; CDR3: CASSSVGAPQETQYF; V: TRBV3-1/TRBV3-2; J: TRBJ2-5; size: NA; D: NA
DNA: TGTGCCTGGAGTGTAAGCGGGGCCACCGGGGAGCTGTTTTTT; CDR3: CAWSVSGATGELFF; V: TRBV30; J: TRBJ2-2; size: few; D: TRBD2
DNA: TGTGCCTGTTCGGGACAGTATAATTCACCCCTCCACTTT; CDR3: CACSGQYNSPLHF; V: TRBV30; J: TRBJ1-6; size: NA; D: TRBD1
DNA: TGTGCCAGCAGCTTGATTAGCGGGGGGTCAGATACGCAGTATTTT; CDR3: CASSLISGGSDTQYF; V: TRBV5-5; J: TRBJ2-3; size: NA; D: TRBD2
DNA: TGTGCCAGCAGTGTGACAGGGTCATTGGAGGGCTACACCTTC; CDR3: CASSVTGSLEGYTF; V: TRBV2; J: TRBJ1-2; size: NA; D: TRBD1
DNA: TGCAGCGTTGGCACAGGAAATGAAAAACTGTTTTTT; CDR3: CSVGTGNEKLFF; V: TRBV29-1; J: TRBJ1-4; size: once; D: NA
DNA: TGCGCCAGCAGTTTACCGACCGGGACTAGCCCCTACGAGCAGTACTTC; CDR3: CASSLPTGTSPYEQYF; V: TRBV5-1; J: TRBJ2-7; size: NA; D: TRBD2
DNA: TGTGCCAGCAGCCTGCCGGGAATAGACGCAGATACGCAGTATTTT; CDR3: CASSLPGIDADTQYF; V: TRBV9; J: TRBJ2-3; size: NA; D: NA
DNA: TGTGCCAGTCGTTTACGGGACAGGGTTTATTCACCCCTCCACTTT; CDR3: CASRLRDRVYSPLHF; V: TRBV19; J: TRBJ1-6; size: NA; D: TRBD1
DNA: TGCGCCAGCAGCCAAGATTCCAGGCCCAATCAGCCCCAGCATTTT; CDR3: CASSQDSRPNQPQHF; V: TRBV4-1; J: TRBJ1-5; size: once; D: NA
DNA: TGTGCCAGCTCGCCCAACAGGGTATCGGGCACTGAAGCTTTCTTT; CDR3: CASSPNRVSGTEAFF; V: TRBV18; J: TRBJ1-1; size: NA; D: NA
DNA: TGTGCCAGCAGCCAGGCATGGGGCGCTAGCGGGGGTGAGGAGACCCAGTACTTC; CDR3: CASSQAWGASGGEETQYF; V: TRBV5-4; J: TRBJ2-5; size: NA; D: TRBD2
DNA: TGCGCCAGCAGCTTGATCCGGGGTACCGGGGAGCTGTTTTTT; CDR3: CASSLIRGTGELFF; V: TRBV5-1; J: TRBJ2-2; size: NA; D: NA
DNA: TGTGCCAGCAGTCCGACAGGCGTCCGCAATCAGCCCCAGCATTTT; CDR3: CASSPTGVRNQPQHF; V: TRBV28; J: TRBJ1-5; size: NA; D: NA
DNA: TGTGCCAGCAGCGTCGGATTAAGGAGTTACAATGAGCAGTTCTTC; CDR3: CASSVGLRSYNEQFF; V: TRBV9; J: TRBJ2-1; size: NA; D: NA
DNA: TGTGCCAGCGGGGCCAGGGGGAGCTCCTACGAGCAGTACTTC; CDR3: CASGARGSSYEQYF; V: TRBV2; J: TRBJ2-7; size: NA; D: TRBD1
DNA: TGCGCCAGCAGCCGAGCTAAGGGACAGGGAGTACACAATGAGCAGTTCTTC; CDR3: CASSRAKGQGVHNEQFF; V: TRBV4-1; J: TRBJ2-1; size: NA; D: TRBD1
DNA: TGTGCCACCAGCAGAGAGGGGTCGGGACAGGGATCAGATACGCAGTATTTT; CDR3: CATSREGSGQGSDTQYF; V: TRBV15; J: TRBJ2-3; size: NA; D: TRBD1
DNA: TGTGCCAGCAGCCAAGTTTATGAGCTCGAGTACTTC; CDR3: CASSQVYELEYF; V: TRBV16; J: TRBJ2-7; size: NA; D: NA
DNA: TGTGCCAGCAGTTACGAGCGGGACAGGGGGAATCAGCCCCAGCATTTT; CDR3: CASSYERDRGNQPQHF; V: TRBV6-6; J: TRBJ1-5; size: NA; D: TRBD1
DNA: TGTGCCAGCAGCCGTACGGGACTAGCGGGAGGATGGGGCACAGATACGCAGTATTTT; CDR3: CASSRTGLAGGWGTDTQYF; V: TRBV7-9; J: TRBJ2-3; size: NA; D: TRBD2
DNA: TGTGCCAGCAGTTTAGGACTAGCGGGAGAGTTTGAGCAGTTCTTC; CDR3: CASSLGLAGEFEQFF; V: TRBV28; J: TRBJ2-1; size: NA; D: TRBD2
DNA: TGTGCCAGCACGGTATCCTACGAGCAGTACTTC; CDR3: CASTVSYEQYF; V: TRBV2; J: TRBJ2-7; size: NA; D: NA
DNA: TGTGCCAGCAGCTTAGGACTAGCGGGGGCCTCTGAGGAGCTGTTTTTT; CDR3: CASSLGLAGASEELFF; V: TRBV11-1; J: TRBJ2-2; size: NA; D: TRBD2
DNA: TGTGCCAGCAGCCAAGGACAGGGACTAGCGGAAGAGACCCAGTACTTC; CDR3: CASSQGQGLAEETQYF; V: TRBV3-1/TRBV3-2; J: TRBJ2-5; size: NA; D: TRBD2
DNA: TGCAGCGTTGATCCTCACGGTAGCGGGAGGCTCAATGAGCAGTTCTTC; CDR3: CSVDPHGSGRLNEQFF; V: TRBV29-1; J: TRBJ2-1; size: NA; D: TRBD2
DNA: TGCGCCAGCAGCCCCCCGCAGGGTGCAACTAATGAAAAACTGTTTTTT; CDR3: CASSPPQGATNEKLFF; V: TRBV4-1; J: TRBJ1-4; size: NA; D: NA
DNA: TGTGCCAGCAGCCTCCAGGGGGCGGGAGGGGAGACCCAGTACTTC; CDR3: CASSLQGAGGETQYF; V: TRBV3-1/TRBV3-2; J: TRBJ2-5; size: NA; D: NA
DNA: TGTGCCAGCAGTTTATCCGGGACAGGGAACACAGATACGCAGTATTTT; CDR3: CASSLSGTGNTDTQYF; V: TRBV27; J: TRBJ2-3; size: NA; D: TRBD1
DNA: TGTGCCAGCAGCTTAGCAGGGGTCAACACTGAAGCTTTCTTT; CDR3: CASSLAGVNTEAFF; V: TRBV7-2; J: TRBJ1-1; size: NA; D: NA
DNA: TGTGCCAGCAGTTGGGGGACAGGGAAAAATTCACCCCTCCACTTT; CDR3: CASSWGTGKNSPLHF; V: TRBV6-5; J: TRBJ1-6; size: NA; D: TRBD1
DNA: TGTGCCAGCAGCAAAAAGGATCGACAGCAAGCCAACGTCCTGACTTTC; CDR3: CASSKKDRQQANVLTF; V: TRBV21-1; J: TRBJ2-6; size: NA; D: NA
DNA: TGTGCCAGCAGTATTCAGGGGGCTTCTGAAGCTTTCTTT; CDR3: CASSIQGASEAFF; V: TRBV12-3/TRBV12-4; J: TRBJ1-1; size: once; D: TRBD1
DNA: TGTGCCAGCAGCTTGGGTGGGACAGGGTTCAAAAACATTCAGTACTTC; CDR3: CASSLGGTGFKNIQYF; V: TRBV5-8; J: TRBJ2-4; size: NA; D: TRBD1
DNA: TGCGCCAGCAGCCAAGGGGGACAGGGTAGCTATGGCTACACCTTC; CDR3: CASSQGGQGSYGYTF; V: TRBV4-1; J: TRBJ1-2; size: NA; D: TRBD1
DNA: TGTGCCTGGAGCGGGATTATTCTTGGCTACACCTTC; CDR3: CAWSGIILGYTF; V: TRBV30; J: TRBJ1-2; size: NA; D: NA
DNA: TGCGCCAGCAGCTTGGCCGCGGGGGCAGGGGCCAACGTCCTGACTTTC; CDR3: CASSLAAGAGANVLTF; V: TRBV5-1; J: TRBJ2-6; size: once; D: NA
DNA: TGTGCCAGCAGTCCGACCGGGACTAGCAAACAAGAGACCCAGTACTTC; CDR3: CASSPTGTSKQETQYF; V: TRBV27; J: TRBJ2-5; size: once; D: TRBD2
DNA: TGTGCCTGGAGGGCGCTAGGGAACACTGAAGCTTTCTTT; CDR3: CAWRALGNTEAFF; V: TRBV30; J: TRBJ1-1; size: NA; D: NA
DNA: TGCAGCGCCGCGACAGGCCCGATCTCTGGGGCCAACGTCCTGACTTTC; CDR3: CSAATGPISGANVLTF; V: TRBV29-1; J: TRBJ2-6; size: NA; D: NA
DNA: TGTGCCAGCAGCTTAGATGGGGACATCAATCAGTACTTC; CDR3: CASSLDGDINQYF; V: TRBV11-2; J: TRBJ2-4; size: NA; D: NA
DNA: TGTGCCAGCAGTGCGCCGCAGTATGGCTACACCTTC; CDR3: CASSAPQYGYTF; V: TRBV25-1; J: TRBJ1-2; size: NA; D: NA